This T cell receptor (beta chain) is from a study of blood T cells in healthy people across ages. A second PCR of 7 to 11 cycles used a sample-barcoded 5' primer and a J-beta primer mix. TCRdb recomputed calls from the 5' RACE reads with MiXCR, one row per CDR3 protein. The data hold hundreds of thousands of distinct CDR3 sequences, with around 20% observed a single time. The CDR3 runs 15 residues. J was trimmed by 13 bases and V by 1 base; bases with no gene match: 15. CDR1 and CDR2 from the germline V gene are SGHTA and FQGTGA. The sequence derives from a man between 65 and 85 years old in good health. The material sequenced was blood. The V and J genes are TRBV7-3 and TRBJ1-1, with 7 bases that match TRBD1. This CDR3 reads CASSLRQGPDTEIFF. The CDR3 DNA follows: TGTGCCAGCAGCTTAAGACAGGGACCGGACACTGAAATTTTCTTT.